The clone carrying this T cell receptor beta chain was found many times. The source of the sample is a study of T cells after yellow fever vaccination. One entry per CDR3 protein, called by TCRdb with MiXCR from the 5' RACE reads. The top ten hold around 2.6% of the sample, which has roughly 120,000 distinct CDR3 sequences, approximately 7% seen once. This receptor was obtained from a man between 18 and 29 years old who received the YFV17D yellow fever vaccine. The sample consisted of CD4+ T cells sorted from PBMCs, taken approximately 11 days after the first yellow fever vaccination.

The CDR3 bases are TGTGCCAGCAGCTCCCGCAGGTCTTCAGATACGCAGTATTTT. Amino acids: CASSSRRSSDTQYF. This chain uses TRBV7-9 with TRBJ2-3, with D hard to call. Germline V gene sequence: CDR1 SEHNR, CDR2 FQNEAQ (reference sequence). This CDR3 spans 14 amino acids. V was trimmed by 4 bases and J by 4 bases, leaving 12 bases between them.